A selection of T cell receptor beta chains follows, all from one sample in a study of CD8 T cells in ankylosing spondylitis. Each CDR3 protein is one row after TCRdb ran MiXCR on the 5' RACE reads. The sample shows around 300,000 distinct CDR3 sequences, about 15% of them seen only once. The sample taken for sequencing was blood, either unsorted or a sorted T cell fraction (not recorded which). Receptor source: a male donor with ankylosing spondylitis or in good health (not recorded which). The CDR3 runs from the conserved cysteine through the conserved F or W. D genes are given only for firm matches. The size entry is marked missing in some rows and otherwise reads once, few, many or a size class.

d_call clone_size j_call v_call cdr3_nt cdr3_aa
. few TRBJ1-2 TRBV5-1 TGCGCCAGCAGCCAGGTATCAAGCAACTATGGCTACACCTTC CASSQVSSNYGYTF
. . TRBJ2-3 TRBV12-3/TRBV12-4 TGTGCCAGCAGCCGGAACTACCCGGATACGCAGTATTTT CASSRNYPDTQYF
TRBD2 few TRBJ2-1 TRBV7-9 TGTGCCAGCAGCGCGGGACTAGCGTTCAATGAGCAGTTCTTC CASSAGLAFNEQFF
. few TRBJ1-2 TRBV12-3/TRBV12-4 TGTGCCAGCACCCGGAGCGGCTCTCCTAGCTATGGCTACACCTTC CASTRSGSPSYGYTF
. . TRBJ2-5 TRBV3-1 TGTGCCAGCAGCCAAGAGTTGGCGCAGACCCAGTACTTC CASSQELAQTQYF
. many TRBJ1-6 TRBV10-3 TGTGCCATCAGCCTGGACAGCAGGGGATCACCCCTCCACTTT CAISLDSRGSPLHF
TRBD1 few TRBJ2-2 TRBV9 TGTGCCAGCAGCGTAGGGACAGGGGAAAGGGAGCTGTTTTTT CASSVGTGERELFF
. few TRBJ2-7 TRBV3-1 TGTGCCAGCAGCCAAGGGACAGCTGGGATTTACGAGCAGTACTTC CASSQGTAGIYEQYF
TRBD1 . TRBJ1-2 TRBV6-1 TGTGCCAGCAGTCGGCAAGGGGGCGGAGGCTACACCTTC CASSRQGGGGYTF
. many TRBJ2-1 TRBV12-3/TRBV12-4 TGTGCCAGCAGTAGGACCCTCCCGGGACACATCACGTTCTTC CASSRTLPGHITFF
. few TRBJ1-2 TRBV5-1 TGCGCCAGCAGCCTTGAGTCCCCAGGCACTACCCCTTTCGGCTACACCTTC CASSLESPGTTPFGYTF
. . TRBJ2-5 TRBV5-1 TGCGCCAGCAGCTTTGCGACTGGGACCCAGTACTTC CASSFATGTQYF
. . TRBJ2-1 TRBV9 TGTGCCAGCACTTTTCGGGACTCTACCCTTGAGCAGTTCTTC CASTFRDSTLEQFF
. many TRBJ1-1 TRBV11-2 TGTGCCAGCAGCTACCCCTCCAGGTCTCCTGAAGCTTTCTTT CASSYPSRSPEAFF
. . TRBJ2-7 TRBV7-9 TGTGCCAGCAGCTTCCTCAGCCCTTCCTACGAGCAGTACTTC CASSFLSPSYEQYF
TRBD1 few TRBJ2-7 TRBV6-1 TGTGCCAGCAGGACAGGGACAGGGCAAGACTACGAGCAGTACTTC CASRTGTGQDYEQYF
TRBD2 . TRBJ2-3 TRBV12-3/TRBV12-4 TGTGCCAGCAGTTGGAACTTAGCGGGGTCTTCCCCGGGCACAGATACGCAGTATTTT CASSWNLAGSSPGTDTQYF
. . TRBJ1-6 TRBV7-9 TGTGCCAGCAGCTTCAGCGGGGCAGGGTATAATTCACCCCTCCACTTT CASSFSGAGYNSPLHF
. . TRBJ1-1 TRBV6-1 TGTGCCACCTCGAGGGCCACTGAAGCTTTCTTT CATSRATEAFF
. . TRBJ2-2 TRBV12-5 TGTGCTAGTGGTCCCGACACCGGGGAGCTGTTTTTT CASGPDTGELFF
TRBD1 . TRBJ1-1 TRBV2 TGTGCCAGCAGCCCATACGCGTCGAGACAGGGGGCGAAAGCTTTCTTT CASSPYASRQGAKAFF
. . TRBJ2-3 TRBV10-3 TGTGCCATCAGGGATAGTCCCAGCACAGATACGCAGTATTTT CAIRDSPSTDTQYF
. . TRBJ2-7 TRBV5-5 TGTGCCAGCCGAGTGCACGGTACCTACGAGCAGTACTTC CASRVHGTYEQYF
. . TRBJ2-1 TRBV5-1 TGCGCCAGCAGCTTGGGACAGTCTTCCTACAATGAGAGGTTCTTC CASSLGQSSYNERFF
. . TRBJ2-1 TRBV7-9 TGTGCCAGCAGCGGCTATGAGCAGTTCTTC CASSGYEQFF
. few TRBJ2-1 TRBV12-3/TRBV12-4 TGTGCCAGCAGCCTGTCCCGGTCTCGGCAGTTCTTC CASSLSRSRQFF
. few TRBJ2-1 TRBV4-2 TGTGCCAGCAGCCAAGAAAGGCACCATGAGCAGTTCTTC CASSQERHHEQFF
. . TRBJ2-3 TRBV4-1 TGCGCCAGCAGCCAAGATCTAAGGGGAGATGATACGCAGTATTTT CASSQDLRGDDTQYF
. few TRBJ2-7 TRBV6-5 TGTGCCAGCAGTTCCCGACGAACAGCATACGAGCAGTACTTC CASSSRRTAYEQYF
TRBD1 . TRBJ1-6 TRBV6-5 TGTGCCAGCAGTTACCACGACAGGGGTTCACCCCTCCACTTT CASSYHDRGSPLHF
. many TRBJ2-2 TRBV12-3/TRBV12-4 TGTGCCAGCAGTCCCTCCGTAACAGGGGGGGGCTTTTTT CASSPSVTGGGFF
. once TRBJ2-3 TRBV25-1 TGTGCCAGCAGTGAATATAGGACTACTTCAGCCGATACGCAGTATTTT CASSEYRTTSADTQYF
TRBD2 . TRBJ2-3 TRBV25-1 TGTGCCAGCACCAGATCGGGTGGACTAGCTGTGGATACGCAGTATTTT CASTRSGGLAVDTQYF
. many TRBJ2-5 TRBV7-7 TGTGCCAGCAGCTTAGGGGACGGCCGAGAGACCCAGTACTTC CASSLGDGRETQYF
. . TRBJ2-3 TRBV7-9 TGTGCCAGCAGCTCGGAGGGCCGGCGAGATACGCAGTATTTT CASSSEGRRDTQYF
TRBD1 many TRBJ1-1 TRBV5-1 TGCGCCAGCAGCCTAAGGACAGGGAACACTGAAGCTTTCTTT CASSLRTGNTEAFF
TRBD2 . TRBJ2-3 TRBV12-3/TRBV12-4 TGTGCCAGCAGTCGGACTAGCGGGAGGGCCCCCCCGCAGTATTTT CASSRTSGRAPPQYF
. few TRBJ1-1 TRBV6-1 TGTGCCAGCGGGAGGGACTTAAGCACTGAAGCTTTCTTT CASGRDLSTEAFF
TRBD1 few TRBJ1-4 TRBV10-3 TGTGCCACCCAAGCCCCAGACAGGGGGCAGGAAAAACTGTTTTTT CATQAPDRGQEKLFF
TRBD1 . TRBJ1-5 TRBV20-1 TGCAGTGCTGGGGGACAGGGGCGGTGGCCCCAGCATTTT CSAGGQGRWPQHF
TRBD1 . TRBJ2-3 TRBV20-1 TGCAGTGCTACTTTGGGACAGGTGAACACAGATACGCAGTATTTT CSATLGQVNTDTQYF
. . TRBJ2-3 TRBV4-2 TGTGCCAGCAGCCAAGGTAGCGCAGATACGCAGTATTTT CASSQGSADTQYF
TRBD2 . TRBJ2-5 TRBV5-1 TGCGCCAGCAGCTCCTTGACGGGGGGAGAGACCCAGTACTTC CASSSLTGGETQYF
. . TRBJ2-1 TRBV3-1 TGTGCCAGCAGCCAAGGCGCGGCCTCCTACAATGAGCAGTTCTTC CASSQGAASYNEQFF
. . TRBJ1-3 TRBV12-3/TRBV12-4 TGTGCCAGCAGCCCTCCCCCGAAGAGCTCTGGAAACACCATATATTTT CASSPPPKSSGNTIYF
TRBD1 . TRBJ1-2 TRBV20-1 TGCAGTGCTCCCCAGGGGGTTGGGTATGGCTACACCTTC CSAPQGVGYGYTF
. . TRBJ1-2 TRBV7-2 TGTGCCAGCAGCTTACTTGTTAGACAGTCAGGCTACACCTTC CASSLLVRQSGYTF
TRBD2 few TRBJ2-1 TRBV6-1 TGTGCCAGCAGTGGTAGCGGGGGCAATGAGCAGTTCTTC CASSGSGGNEQFF
. many TRBJ2-1 TRBV10-3 TGTGCCACCCTCGCCGGGACCGACTACAATGAGCAGTTCTTC CATLAGTDYNEQFF
. few TRBJ2-1 TRBV9 TGTGCCAGCAGCGTCGGCTTTAATGAGCAGTTCTTC CASSVGFNEQFF
. . TRBJ2-7 TRBV5-1 TGCGCCAGCAGTAACGAATACGAGCAGTACTTC CASSNEYEQYF
. . TRBJ2-3 TRBV2 TGTGCCAGCAGTGAACTAGCGACTAGCACAGATACGCAGTATTTT CASSELATSTDTQYF
. . TRBJ2-7 TRBV5-1 TGCGCCAGCAGCTTGGACGCTTACACCTACGAGCAGTACTTC CASSLDAYTYEQYF